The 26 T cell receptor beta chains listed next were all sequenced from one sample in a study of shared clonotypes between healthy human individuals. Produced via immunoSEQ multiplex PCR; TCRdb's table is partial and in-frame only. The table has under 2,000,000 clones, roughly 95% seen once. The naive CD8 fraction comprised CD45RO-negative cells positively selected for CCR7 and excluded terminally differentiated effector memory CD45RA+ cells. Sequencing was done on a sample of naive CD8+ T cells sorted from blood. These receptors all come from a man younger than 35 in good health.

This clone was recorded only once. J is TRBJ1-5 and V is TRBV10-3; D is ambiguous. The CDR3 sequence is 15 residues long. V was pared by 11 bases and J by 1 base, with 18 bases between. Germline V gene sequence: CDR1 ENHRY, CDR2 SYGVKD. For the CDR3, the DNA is TGTGCCCCCCCTGGGGAGCCTTCGAGCAATCAGCCCCAGCATTTT. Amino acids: CAPPGEPSSNQPQHF.

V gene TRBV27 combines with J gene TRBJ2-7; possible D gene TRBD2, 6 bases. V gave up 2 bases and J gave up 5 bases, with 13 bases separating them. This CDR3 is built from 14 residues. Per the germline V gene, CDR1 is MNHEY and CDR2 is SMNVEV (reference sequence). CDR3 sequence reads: CASSLRGISDEQYF. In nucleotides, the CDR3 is TGTGCCAGCAGTTTACGGGGGATTAGCGACGAGCAGTACTTC.

The CDR3 nucleotides are TGTGCCAGCAGTGAACTTCGAGGGGAAGAGACAGATACGCAGTATTTT. As protein: CASSELRGEETDTQYF. The chain recombines TRBV6-1 with TRBJ2-3; D is perhaps TRBD1 or TRBD2 (5 bases each). CDR3 size: 16 residues. The germline CDR1 and CDR2 sequences are MNHNS and SASEGT. With 2 bases removed from V and 3 bases from J, the gap between germline ends came to 15 bases.

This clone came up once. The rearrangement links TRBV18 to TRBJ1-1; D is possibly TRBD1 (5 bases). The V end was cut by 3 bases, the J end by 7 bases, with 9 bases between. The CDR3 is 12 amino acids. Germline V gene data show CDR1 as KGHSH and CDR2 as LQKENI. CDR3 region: CASSPDSYEAFF. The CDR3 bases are TGTGCCAGCTCACCTGACAGTTATGAAGCTTTCTTT.

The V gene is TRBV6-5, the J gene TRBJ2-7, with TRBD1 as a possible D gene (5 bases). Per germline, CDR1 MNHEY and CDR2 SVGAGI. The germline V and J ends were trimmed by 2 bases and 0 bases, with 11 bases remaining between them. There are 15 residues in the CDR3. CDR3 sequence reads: CASSYPFTGSYEQYF. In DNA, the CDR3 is TGTGCCAGCAGTTACCCTTTTACAGGCTCCTACGAGCAGTACTTC.

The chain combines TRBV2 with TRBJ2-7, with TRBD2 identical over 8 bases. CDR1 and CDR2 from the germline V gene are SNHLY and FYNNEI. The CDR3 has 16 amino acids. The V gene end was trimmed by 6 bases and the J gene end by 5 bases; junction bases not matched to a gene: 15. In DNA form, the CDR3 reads TGTGCCAGCAGGGACCCCCGGGCGGGAGGTCTCCACGAGCAGTACTTC. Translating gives CASRDPRAGGLHEQYF.

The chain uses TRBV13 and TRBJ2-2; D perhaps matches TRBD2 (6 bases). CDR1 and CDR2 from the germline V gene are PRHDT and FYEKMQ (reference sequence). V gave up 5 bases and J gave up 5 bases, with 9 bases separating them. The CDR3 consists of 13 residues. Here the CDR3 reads CASSPGRTGELFF. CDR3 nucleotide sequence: TGTGCCAGCAGCCCCGGGAGAACCGGGGAGCTGTTTTTT.

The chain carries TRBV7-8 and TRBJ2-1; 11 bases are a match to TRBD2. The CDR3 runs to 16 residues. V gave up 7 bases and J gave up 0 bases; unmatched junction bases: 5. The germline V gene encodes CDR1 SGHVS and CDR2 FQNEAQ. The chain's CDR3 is CASTTSGGSSYNEQFF. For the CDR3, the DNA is TGTGCCAGCACCACTAGCGGGGGTAGCTCCTACAATGAGCAGTTCTTC.

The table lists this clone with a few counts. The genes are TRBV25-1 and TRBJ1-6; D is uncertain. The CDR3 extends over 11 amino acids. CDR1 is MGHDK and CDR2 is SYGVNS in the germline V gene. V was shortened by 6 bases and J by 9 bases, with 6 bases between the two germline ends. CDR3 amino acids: CASRGSSPLHF. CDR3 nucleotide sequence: TGTGCCAGCAGGGGGAGTTCACCCCTCCACTTT.

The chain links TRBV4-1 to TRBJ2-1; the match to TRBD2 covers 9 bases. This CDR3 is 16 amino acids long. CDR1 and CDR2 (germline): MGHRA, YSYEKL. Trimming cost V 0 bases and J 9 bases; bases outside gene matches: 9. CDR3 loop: CASSQEDVAGETEQFF. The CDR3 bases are TGCGCCAGCAGCCAAGAGGACGTAGCGGGAGAGACTGAGCAGTTCTTC.

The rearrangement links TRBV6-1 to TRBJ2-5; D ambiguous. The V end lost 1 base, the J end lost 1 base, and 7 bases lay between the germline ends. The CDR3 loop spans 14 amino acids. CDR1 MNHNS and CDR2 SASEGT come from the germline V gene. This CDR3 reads CASSEGIAQETQYF. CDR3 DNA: TGTGCCAGCAGTGAAGGCATAGCCCAAGAGACCCAGTACTTC.

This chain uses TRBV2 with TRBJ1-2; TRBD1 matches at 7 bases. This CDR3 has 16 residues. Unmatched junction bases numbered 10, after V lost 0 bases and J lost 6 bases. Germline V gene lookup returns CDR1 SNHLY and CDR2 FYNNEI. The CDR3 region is CASSEAWAGGVHGYTF. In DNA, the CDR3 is TGTGCCAGCAGTGAAGCATGGGCAGGGGGAGTTCATGGCTACACCTTC.

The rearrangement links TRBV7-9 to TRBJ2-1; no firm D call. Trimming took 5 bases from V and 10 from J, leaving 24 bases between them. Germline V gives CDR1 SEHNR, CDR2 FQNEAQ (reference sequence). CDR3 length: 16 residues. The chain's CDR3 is CASSHPQGFKREEQFF. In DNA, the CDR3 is TGTGCCAGCAGCCACCCGCAAGGGTTTAAAAGGGAAGAGCAGTTCTTC.

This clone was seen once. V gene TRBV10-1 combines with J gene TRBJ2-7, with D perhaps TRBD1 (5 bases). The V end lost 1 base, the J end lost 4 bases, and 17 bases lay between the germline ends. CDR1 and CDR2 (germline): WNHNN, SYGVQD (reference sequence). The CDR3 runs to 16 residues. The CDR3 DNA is TGCGCCAGCAGTGAGTTTAATCGCCAGGGTGGGTACGAGCAGTACTTC. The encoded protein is CASSEFNRQGGYEQYF.

The CDR3 coding sequence is TGTGCCAGCAGTGGACCTACCCCGGGGGCTGGAGAGCAGTACTTC. Its translation is CASSGPTPGAGEQYF. This chain uses TRBV6-1 with TRBJ2-7, with D perhaps matching TRBD1 or TRBD2 (6 bases each). Germline V gene sequence: CDR1 MNHNS, CDR2 SASEGT. This CDR3 spans 15 amino acids. Trimming left V 4 bases short and J 7 bases short, with 20 bases between.

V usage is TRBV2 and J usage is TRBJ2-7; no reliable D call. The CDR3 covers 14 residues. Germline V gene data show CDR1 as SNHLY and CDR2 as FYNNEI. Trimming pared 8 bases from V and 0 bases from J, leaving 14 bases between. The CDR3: CASWPSEGSYEQYF. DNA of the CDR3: TGTGCCAGCTGGCCGTCCGAAGGCTCCTACGAGCAGTACTTC.

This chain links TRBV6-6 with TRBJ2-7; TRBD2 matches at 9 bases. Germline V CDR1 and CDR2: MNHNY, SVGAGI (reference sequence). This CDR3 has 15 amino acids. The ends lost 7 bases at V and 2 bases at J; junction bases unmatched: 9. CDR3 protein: CASTRLAASTYEQYF. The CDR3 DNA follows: TGTGCCAGCACCCGACTAGCGGCTAGTACCTACGAGCAGTACTTC.

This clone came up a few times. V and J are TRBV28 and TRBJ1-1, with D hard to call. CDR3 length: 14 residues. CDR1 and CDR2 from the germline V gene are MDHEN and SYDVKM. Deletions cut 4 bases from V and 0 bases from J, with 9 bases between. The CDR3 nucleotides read TGTGCCAGCAGTTGGAACAGCATGAACACTGAAGCTTTCTTT. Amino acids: CASSWNSMNTEAFF.

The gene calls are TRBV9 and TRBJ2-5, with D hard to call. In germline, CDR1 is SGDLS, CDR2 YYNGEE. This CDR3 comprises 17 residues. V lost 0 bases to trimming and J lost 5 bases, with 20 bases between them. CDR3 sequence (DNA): TGTGCCAGCAGCGTAGGTGAAGCTGGGTGGGCCCGGGAGACCCAGTACTTC. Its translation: CASSVGEAGWARETQYF. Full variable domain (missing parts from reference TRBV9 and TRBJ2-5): DSGVTQTPKHLITATGQRVTLRCSPRSGDLSVYWYQQSLDQGLQFLIQYYNGEERAKGNILERFSAQQFPDLHSELNLSSLELGDSALYFCASSVGEAGWARETQYFGPGTRLLVL.

The CDR3 nucleotides are TGTGCCAGCAGTAGACCGGGACACCCTTCCTACGAGCAGTACTTC. It yields the protein CASSRPGHPSYEQYF. The V gene is TRBV6-6, the J gene TRBJ2-7, with D possibly matching TRBD1 (6 bases). This CDR3 is built from 15 residues. The germline V and J ends were trimmed by 5 bases and 1 base, with 15 bases remaining between them. The germline gives CDR1 MNHNY, CDR2 SVGAGI (reference sequence).

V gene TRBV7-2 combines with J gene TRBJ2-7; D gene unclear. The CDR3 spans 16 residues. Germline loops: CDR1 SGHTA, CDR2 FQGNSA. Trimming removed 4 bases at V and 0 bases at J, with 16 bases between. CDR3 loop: CASSSKADVPSYEQYF. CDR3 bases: TGTGCCAGCAGCTCCAAGGCGGACGTACCCTCCTACGAGCAGTACTTC.

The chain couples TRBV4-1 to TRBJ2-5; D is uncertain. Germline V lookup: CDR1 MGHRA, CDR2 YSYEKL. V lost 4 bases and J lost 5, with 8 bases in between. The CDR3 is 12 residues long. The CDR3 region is CASSLAGETQYF. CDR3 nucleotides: TGCGCCAGCAGCCTTGCCGGGGAGACCCAGTACTTC.

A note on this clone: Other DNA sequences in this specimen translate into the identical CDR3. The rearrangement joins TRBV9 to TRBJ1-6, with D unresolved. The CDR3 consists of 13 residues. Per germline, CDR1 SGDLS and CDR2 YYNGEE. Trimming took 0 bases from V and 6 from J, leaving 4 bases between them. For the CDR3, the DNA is TGTGCCAGCAGCGTAGGTGGTAATTCACCCCTCCACTTT. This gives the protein CASSVGGNSPLHF.

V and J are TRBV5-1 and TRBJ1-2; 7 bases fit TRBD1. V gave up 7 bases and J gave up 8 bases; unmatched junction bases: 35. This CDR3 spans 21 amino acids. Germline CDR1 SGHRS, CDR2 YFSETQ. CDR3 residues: CASQPPPDMYFRDRIWGGYTF. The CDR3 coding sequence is TGCGCCAGCCAGCCCCCCCCAGATATGTACTTCCGGGACAGAATTTGGGGGGGCTACACCTTC.

CDR3 loop: CASSLRGEGAGEKLFF. CDR3 nucleotide sequence: TGTGCCAGCAGTCTCCGAGGGGAGGGGGCAGGCGAAAAACTGTTTTTT. The chain uses TRBV28 and TRBJ1-4; 7 bases map to TRBD1. The CDR3 consists of 16 residues. Trimming cost V 5 bases and J 8 bases; bases outside gene matches: 14. Germline V gives CDR1 MDHEN, CDR2 SYDVKM.

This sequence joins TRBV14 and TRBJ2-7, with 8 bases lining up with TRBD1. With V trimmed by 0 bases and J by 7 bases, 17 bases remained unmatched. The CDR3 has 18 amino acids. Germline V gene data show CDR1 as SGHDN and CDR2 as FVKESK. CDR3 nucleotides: TGTGCCAGCAGCCAAGAGAGAGGGGTGGCAGGGGGCGCTGGAGAGCAGTACTTC. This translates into CASSQERGVAGGAGEQYF. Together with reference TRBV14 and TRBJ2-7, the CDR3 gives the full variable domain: EAGVTQFPSHSVIEKGQTVTLRCDPISGHDNLYWYRRVMGKEIKFLLHFVKESKQDESGMPNNRFLAERTGGTYSTLKVQPAELEDSGVYFCASSQERGVAGGAGEQYFGPGTRLTVT.